This T cell receptor (beta chain) was recorded in a study of T cell repertoires in cytomegalovirus infection. On the study more broadly: Through public TCR beta signatures, both CMV infection and matching HLA type were indicated.

TCRdb called the reads again in MiXCR, with one record for every CDR3 protein. The profile covers 680,000 or so distinct CDR3 sequences, with roughly 35% appearing a single time and around 2.6% taken by the ten largest. General study findings and limits: Cumulative frequency of public TCR beta families picked out carriers of CMV plus the relevant HLA. CMV-specific TCR beta clonotypes restricted by HLA-C dominated the ex vivo response.

Worth noting for this clonotype: The antigen is unknown.

Between the trimmed V and J ends, which lost 4 bases and 6 bases, there was a span of 13 bases. The CDR3 is 14 residues long. Germline-derived CDR1 and CDR2 are MGHRA and YSYEKL. Material for sequencing was PBMCs. This receptor was obtained from a human donor in good health (CMV status not recorded). Some clones in this sample may be carry-over from other donors' samples. The genes are TRBV4-1 and TRBJ1-5; TRBD1 is a possible D gene (5 bases). This CDR3 is CASSPPGGVQPQHF. The CDR3 DNA reads as TGCGCCAGCAGCCCCCCTGGGGGGGTTCAGCCCCAGCATTTT.